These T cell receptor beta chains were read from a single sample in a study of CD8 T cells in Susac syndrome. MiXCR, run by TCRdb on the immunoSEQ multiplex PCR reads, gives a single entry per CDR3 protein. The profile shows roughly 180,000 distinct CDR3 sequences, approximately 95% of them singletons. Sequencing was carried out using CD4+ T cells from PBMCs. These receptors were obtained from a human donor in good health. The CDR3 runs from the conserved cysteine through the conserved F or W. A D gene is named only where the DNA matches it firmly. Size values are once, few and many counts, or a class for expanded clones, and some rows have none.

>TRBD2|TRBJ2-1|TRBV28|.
TGTGCCAGCAGTAGTTTCCGACGGGACCCCGGACTAGCGGGAAATACGCTCGGGGAGCAGTTCTTC
CASSSFRRDPGLAGNTLGEQFF
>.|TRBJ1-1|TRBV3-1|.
TGTGCCAGCCTAAGGAAAGGCGCGAGGGGCACTGAAGCTTTCTTT
CASLRKGARGTEAFF
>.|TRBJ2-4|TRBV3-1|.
TGTGCCAGCAGCCAGAGCGACCTAGCCAAAAACATTCAGTACTTC
CASSQSDLAKNIQYF
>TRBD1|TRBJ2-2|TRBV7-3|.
TGTGCCAGCAGTGGACAGGGAAACGGGGAGCTGTTTTTT
CASSGQGNGELFF
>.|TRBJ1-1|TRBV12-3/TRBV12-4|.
TGTGCCAGCAGTTTGTCGGGGGAGACTGAAGCTTTCTTT
CASSLSGETEAFF
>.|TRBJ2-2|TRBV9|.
TGTGCCAGCAGCTTGGTGGGTGGGACCGGGGAGCTGTTTTTT
CASSLVGGTGELFF
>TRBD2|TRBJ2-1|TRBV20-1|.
TGCAGTGCTAGAGGTCCAGCGGGGTTCAACAATGAGCAGTTCTTC
CSARGPAGFNNEQFF
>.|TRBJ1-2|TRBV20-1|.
TGCAGTGCTAGAGAGAGGGAGGTGAGCCCCTATGGCTACACCTTC
CSAREREVSPYGYTF
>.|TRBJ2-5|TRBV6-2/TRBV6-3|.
TGTGCCAGCAGTTACATCAGGAAGCAAGAGACCCAGTACTTC
CASSYIRKQETQYF
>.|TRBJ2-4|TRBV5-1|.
TGCGCCAGCTCCGAGGGGTTTCCCAAAAACATTCAGTACTTC
CASSEGFPKNIQYF
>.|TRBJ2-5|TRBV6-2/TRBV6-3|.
TGTGCCAGCAACCATGGCTGGATTGAGACCCAGTACTTC
CASNHGWIETQYF
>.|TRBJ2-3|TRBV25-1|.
TGTGCCAGCAGATTAGAAGGAGCCTCTACGCAGTATTTT
CASRLEGASTQYF
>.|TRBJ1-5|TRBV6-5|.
TGTGCCAGCAGTTACAGGGCAGGGGATCAGCCCCAGCATTTT
CASSYRAGDQPQHF
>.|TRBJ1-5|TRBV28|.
TGTGCCAGCAGCCGACGGGCCGATAATCAGCCCCAGCATTTT
CASSRRADNQPQHF
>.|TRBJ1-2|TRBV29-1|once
TGCAGCGTTGAAATGAGTTCGGGGGCTCCTAACTATGGCTACACCTTC
CSVEMSSGAPNYGYTF
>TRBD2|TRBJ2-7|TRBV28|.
TGTGCCACCTACCGAGCGGGAGGGCCATACGAGCAGTACTTC
CATYRAGGPYEQYF
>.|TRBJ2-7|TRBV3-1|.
TGTGCCAGCAGCCAAGGGGAGCGCGAGCAGTACTTC
CASSQGEREQYF
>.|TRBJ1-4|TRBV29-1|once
TGCAGCGCTGAAGTTGTGGCGGGGGAAAAACTGTTTTTT
CSAEVVAGEKLFF
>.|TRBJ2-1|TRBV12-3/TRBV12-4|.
TGTGCCAGCAGTGGGCCGAAATCAAGCTCCTACAATGAGCAGTTCTTC
CASSGPKSSSYNEQFF
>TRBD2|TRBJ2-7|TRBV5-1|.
TGCGCCAGCAGCTTGCGACTAGCGGGAGTCGAGCAGTACTTC
CASSLRLAGVEQYF
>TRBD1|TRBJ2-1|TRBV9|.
TGTGCCAGCAGCGTATTGGACAGGGCGCTGTACAATGAGCAGTTCTTC
CASSVLDRALYNEQFF
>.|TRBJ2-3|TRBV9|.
TGTGCCAGCAGCGTAGCTTCAATCGGGGGCGGGACGTTGTTAGATACGCAGTATTTT
CASSVASIGGGTLLDTQYF
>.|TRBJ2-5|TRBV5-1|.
TGCGCCAGCAGCGCCCCCCCCGGACGGACTCAAGAGACCCAGTACTTC
CASSAPPGRTQETQYF
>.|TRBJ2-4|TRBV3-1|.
TGTGCCAGCAGCCACCGGCCTTATGAGATTCAGTACTTC
CASSHRPYEIQYF
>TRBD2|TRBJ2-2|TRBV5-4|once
TGTGCCAGCAGTTCGGGCCCTAGCGGGAGAACTGGGGAGCTGTTTTTT
CASSSGPSGRTGELFF
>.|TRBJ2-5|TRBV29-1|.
TGCAGCGGGATCAGGGTAGGGCGAGAGACCCAGTACTTC
CSGIRVGRETQYF
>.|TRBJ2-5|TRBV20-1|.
TGCAGTGCTAGAGATCGGAAAGAGACCCAGTACTTC
CSARDRKETQYF
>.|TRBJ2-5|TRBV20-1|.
TGCAGTGCTAGTAGCGCGGAAGAGACCCAGTACTTC
CSASSAEETQYF
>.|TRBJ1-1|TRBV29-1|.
TGCAGCGGCGGAACTACAAAAGATACTGAAGCTTTCTTT
CSGGTTKDTEAFF
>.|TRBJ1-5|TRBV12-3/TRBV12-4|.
TGTGCCAGCAGTTTAAGCAGTAGCAATCAGCCCCAGCATTTT
CASSLSSSNQPQHF
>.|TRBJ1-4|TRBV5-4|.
TGTGCCAGCAGCTTGGACAGAATCAATGAAAAACTGTTTTTT
CASSLDRINEKLFF
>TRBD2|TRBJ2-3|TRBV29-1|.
TGCAGCGCCACAACTAGCGGGGGGGATACGCAGTATTTT
CSATTSGGDTQYF
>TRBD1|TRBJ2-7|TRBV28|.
TGTGCCAGCAGTATAACGGGACAGGGGACCGAGCAGTACTTC
CASSITGQGTEQYF
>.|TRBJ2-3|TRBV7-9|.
TGTGCCAGCAGCCTAGGACGCTGGGATACGCAGTATTTT
CASSLGRWDTQYF
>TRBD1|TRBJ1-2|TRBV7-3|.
TGTGCCAGCAGCTTAACGAGGGACAGGGACTATGGCTACACCTTC
CASSLTRDRDYGYTF
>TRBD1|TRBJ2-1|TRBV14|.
TGTGCCAGCAGCCAAAGGACAGGGGGGACAGATGAGCAGTTCTTC
CASSQRTGGTDEQFF
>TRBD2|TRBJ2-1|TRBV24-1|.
TGTGCCACCAGTCGACTAGCGGGAAGTGAGCAGTTCTTC
CATSRLAGSEQFF